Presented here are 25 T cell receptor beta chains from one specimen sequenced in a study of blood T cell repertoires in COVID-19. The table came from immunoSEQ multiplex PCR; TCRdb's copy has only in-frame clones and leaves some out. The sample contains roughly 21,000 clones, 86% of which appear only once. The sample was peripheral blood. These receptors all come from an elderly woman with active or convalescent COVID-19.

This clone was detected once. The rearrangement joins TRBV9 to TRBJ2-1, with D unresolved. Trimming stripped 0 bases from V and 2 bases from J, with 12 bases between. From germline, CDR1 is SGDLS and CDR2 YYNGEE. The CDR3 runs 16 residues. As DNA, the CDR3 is TGTGCCAGCAGCGTAGGGGTAACGGAGACCTACAATGAGCAGTTCTTC. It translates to CASSVGVTETYNEQFF. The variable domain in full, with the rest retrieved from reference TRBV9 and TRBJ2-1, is DSGVTQTPKHLITATGQRVTLRCSPRSGDLSVYWYQQSLDQGLQFLIQYYNGEERAKGNILERFSAQQFPDLHSELNLSSLELGDSALYFCASSVGVTETYNEQFFGPGTRLTVL.

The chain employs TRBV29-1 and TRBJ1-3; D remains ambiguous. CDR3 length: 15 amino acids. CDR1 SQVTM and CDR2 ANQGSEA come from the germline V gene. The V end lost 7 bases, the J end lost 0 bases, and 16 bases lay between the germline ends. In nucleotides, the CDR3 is TGCAGCGCCATTCGCGCGGTCGGCTCTGGAAACACCATATATTTT. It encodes CSAIRAVGSGNTIYF. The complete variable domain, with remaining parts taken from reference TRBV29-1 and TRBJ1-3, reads SAVISQKPSRDICQRGTSLTIQCQVDSQVTMMFWYRQQPGQSLTLIATANQGSEATYESGFVIDKFPISRPNLTFSTLTVSNMSPEDSSIYLCSAIRAVGSGNTIYFGEGSWLTVV.

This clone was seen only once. The CDR3 reads CASSPGLAGADTQYF. The CDR3, as DNA: TGCGCCAGCAGCCCGGGACTAGCGGGGGCAGATACGCAGTATTTT. The J gene is TRBJ2-3, the V gene TRBV5-1; 14 bases map to TRBD2. The CDR3 runs to 15 residues. Germline V gene data show CDR1 as SGHRS and CDR2 as YFSETQ. V shed 4 bases and J 4 bases; nucleotides not matched to a gene: 2.

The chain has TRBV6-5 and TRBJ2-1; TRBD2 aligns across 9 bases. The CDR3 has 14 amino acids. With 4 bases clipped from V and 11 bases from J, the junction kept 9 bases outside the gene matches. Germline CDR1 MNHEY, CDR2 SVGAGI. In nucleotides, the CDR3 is TGTGCCAGCAGTTTAATATCGCGGGAGGGTAAGCAGTTCTTC. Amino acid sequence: CASSLISREGKQFF.

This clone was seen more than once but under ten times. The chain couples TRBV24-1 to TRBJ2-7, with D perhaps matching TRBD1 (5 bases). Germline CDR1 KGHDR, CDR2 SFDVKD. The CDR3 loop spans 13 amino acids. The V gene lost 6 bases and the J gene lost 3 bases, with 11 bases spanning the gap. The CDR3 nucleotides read TGTGCCACCAGTTCAGGGTTAAACTACGAGCAGTACTTC. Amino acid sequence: CATSSGLNYEQYF.

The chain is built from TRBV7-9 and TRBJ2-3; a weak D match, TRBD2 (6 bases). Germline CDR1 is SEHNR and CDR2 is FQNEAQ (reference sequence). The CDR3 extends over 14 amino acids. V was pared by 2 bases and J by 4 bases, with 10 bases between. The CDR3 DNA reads TGTGCCAGCAGCTTATTAGGAGGGGCAGATACGCAGTATTTT. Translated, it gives CASSLLGGADTQYF.

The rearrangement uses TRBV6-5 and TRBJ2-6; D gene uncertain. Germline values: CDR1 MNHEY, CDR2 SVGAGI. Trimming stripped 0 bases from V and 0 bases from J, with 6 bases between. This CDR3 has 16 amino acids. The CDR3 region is CASSYSRVSGANVLTF. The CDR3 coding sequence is TGTGCCAGCAGTTACTCTCGGGTCTCTGGGGCCAACGTCCTGACTTTC.

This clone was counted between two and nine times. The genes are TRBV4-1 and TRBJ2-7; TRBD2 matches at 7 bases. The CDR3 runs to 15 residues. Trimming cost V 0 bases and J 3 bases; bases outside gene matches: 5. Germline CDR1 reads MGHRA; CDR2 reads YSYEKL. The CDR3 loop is CASSQETGDYYEQYF. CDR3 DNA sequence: TGCGCCAGCAGCCAAGAAACCGGGGACTACTACGAGCAGTACTTC.

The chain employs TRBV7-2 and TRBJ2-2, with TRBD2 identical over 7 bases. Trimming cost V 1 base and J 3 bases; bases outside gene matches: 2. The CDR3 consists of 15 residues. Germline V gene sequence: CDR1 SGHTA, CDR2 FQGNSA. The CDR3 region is CASSLGTRYTGELFF. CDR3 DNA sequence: TGTGCCAGCAGCTTAGGGACTAGGTACACCGGGGAGCTGTTTTTT.

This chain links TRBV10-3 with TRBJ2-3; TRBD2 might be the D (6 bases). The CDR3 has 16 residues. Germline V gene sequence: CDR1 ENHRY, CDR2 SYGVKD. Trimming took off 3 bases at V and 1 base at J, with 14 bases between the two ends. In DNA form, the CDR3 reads TGTGCCATCAGTGAAGCCGGGACTCTGGGCACAGATACGCAGTATTTT. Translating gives CAISEAGTLGTDTQYF.

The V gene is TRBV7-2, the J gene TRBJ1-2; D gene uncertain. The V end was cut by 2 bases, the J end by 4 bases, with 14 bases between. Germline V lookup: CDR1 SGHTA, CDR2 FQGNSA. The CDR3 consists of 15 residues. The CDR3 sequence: CASSLRQTTLYGYTF. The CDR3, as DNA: TGTGCCAGCAGCTTACGTCAGACTACTCTCTATGGCTACACCTTC.

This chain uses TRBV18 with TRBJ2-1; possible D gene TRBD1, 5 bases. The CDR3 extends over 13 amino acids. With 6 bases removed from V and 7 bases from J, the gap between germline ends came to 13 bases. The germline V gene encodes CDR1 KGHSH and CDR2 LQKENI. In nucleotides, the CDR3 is TGTGCCAGCTCCGGCAGGGTGGGAAATGAGCAGTTCTTC. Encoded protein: CASSGRVGNEQFF.

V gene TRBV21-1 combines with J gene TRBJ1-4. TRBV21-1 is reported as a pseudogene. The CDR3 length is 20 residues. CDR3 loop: CASTARGRGGVGATNEKLFF. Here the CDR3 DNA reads TGTGCCAGCACCGCGAGGGGGAGGGGTGGAGTTGGTGCAACTAATGAAAAACTGTTTTTT.

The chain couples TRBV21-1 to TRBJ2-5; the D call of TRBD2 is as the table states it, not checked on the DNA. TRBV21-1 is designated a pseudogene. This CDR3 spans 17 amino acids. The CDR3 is CASRLGTSKGYQETQYF. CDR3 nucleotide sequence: TGTGCCAGCAGGCTCGGGACTAGCAAGGGCTACCAAGAGACCCAGTACTTC.

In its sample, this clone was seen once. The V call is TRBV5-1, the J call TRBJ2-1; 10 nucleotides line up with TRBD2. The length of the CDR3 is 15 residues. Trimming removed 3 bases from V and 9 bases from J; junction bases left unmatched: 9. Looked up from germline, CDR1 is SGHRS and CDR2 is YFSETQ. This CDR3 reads CASSSTLAGGSEQFF. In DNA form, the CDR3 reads TGCGCCAGCAGCTCAACGTTAGCGGGAGGTAGTGAGCAGTTCTTC. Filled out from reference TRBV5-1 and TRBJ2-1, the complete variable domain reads KAGVTQTPRYLIKTRGQQVTLSCSPISGHRSVSWYQQTPGQGLQFLFEYFSETQRNKGNFPGRFSGRQFSNSRSEMNVSTLELGDSALYLCASSSTLAGGSEQFFGPGTRLTVL.

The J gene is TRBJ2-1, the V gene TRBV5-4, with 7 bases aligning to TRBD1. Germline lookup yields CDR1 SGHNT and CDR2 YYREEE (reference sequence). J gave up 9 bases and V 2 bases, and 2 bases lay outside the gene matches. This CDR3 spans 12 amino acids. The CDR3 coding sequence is TGTGCCAGCAGCTTCGACAGGGTTGAGCAGTTCTTC. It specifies CASSFDRVEQFF.

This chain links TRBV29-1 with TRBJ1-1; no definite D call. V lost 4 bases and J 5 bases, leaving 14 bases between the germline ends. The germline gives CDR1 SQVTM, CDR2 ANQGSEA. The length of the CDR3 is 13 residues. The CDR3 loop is CSVAPGEGTEAFF. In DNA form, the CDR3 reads TGCAGCGTTGCCCCCGGGGAGGGAACTGAAGCTTTCTTT.

CDR3 amino acids: CASSKRAGGLITDTQYF. The CDR3 nucleotides read TGTGCCAGCAGTAAGAGAGCGGGAGGGCTTATTACAGATACGCAGTATTTT. The chain combines TRBV2 with TRBJ2-3, with TRBD2 identical over 10 bases. The CDR3 extends over 17 amino acids. The trim removed 5 bases at V and 3 bases at J, leaving 11 bases unmatched. Germline CDR1 is SNHLY and CDR2 is FYNNEI. The whole variable domain, filled in from reference TRBV2 and TRBJ2-3, reads EPEVTQTPSHQVTQMGQEVILRCVPISNHLYFYWYRQILGQKVEFLVSFYNNEISEKSEIFDDQFSVERPDGSNFTLKIRSTKLEDSAMYFCASSKRAGGLITDTQYFGPGTRLTVL.

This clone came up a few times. This CDR3 reads CASSFEGSSPLHF. The CDR3 nucleotides read TGTGCCAGCAGTTTTGAGGGATCTTCACCCCTCCACTTT. This chain links TRBV12-3 or TRBV12-4 with TRBJ1-6; no definite D call. V was cut by 3 bases and J by 9 bases, with 9 bases left in between. CDR3 length: 13 residues.

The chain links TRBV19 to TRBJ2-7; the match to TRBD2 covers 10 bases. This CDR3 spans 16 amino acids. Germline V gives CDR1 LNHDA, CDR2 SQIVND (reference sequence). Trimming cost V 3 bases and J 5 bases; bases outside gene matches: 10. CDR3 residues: CASSITSSGSFDEQYF. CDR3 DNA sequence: TGTGCCAGTAGTATTACTTCTAGCGGGAGTTTCGACGAGCAGTACTTC. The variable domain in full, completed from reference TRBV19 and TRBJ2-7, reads DGGITQSPKYLFRKEGQNVTLSCEQNLNHDAMYWYRQDPGQGLRLIYYSQIVNDFQKGDIAEGYSVSREKKESFPLTVTSAQKNPTAFYLCASSITSSGSFDEQYFGPGTRLTVT.

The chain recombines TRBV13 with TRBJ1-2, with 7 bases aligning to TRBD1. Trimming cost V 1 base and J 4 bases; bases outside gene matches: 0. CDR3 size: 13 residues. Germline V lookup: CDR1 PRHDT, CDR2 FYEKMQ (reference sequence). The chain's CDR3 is CASSLAGGYGYTF. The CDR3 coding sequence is TGTGCCAGCAGCTTAGCAGGGGGCTATGGCTACACCTTC.

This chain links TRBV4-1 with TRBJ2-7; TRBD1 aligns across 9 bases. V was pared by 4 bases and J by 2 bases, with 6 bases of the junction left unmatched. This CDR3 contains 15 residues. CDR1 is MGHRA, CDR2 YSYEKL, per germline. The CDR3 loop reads CASSPTGGRTYEQYF. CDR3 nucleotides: TGCGCCAGCAGCCCGACAGGGGGTAGGACCTACGAGCAGTACTTC.

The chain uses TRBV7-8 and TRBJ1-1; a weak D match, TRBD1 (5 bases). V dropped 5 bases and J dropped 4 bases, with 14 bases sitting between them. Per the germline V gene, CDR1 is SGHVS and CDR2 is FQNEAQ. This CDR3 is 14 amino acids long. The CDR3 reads CASSPGIGSTEAFF. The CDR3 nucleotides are TGTGCCAGCAGCCCAGGGATCGGGTCCACTGAAGCTTTCTTT.

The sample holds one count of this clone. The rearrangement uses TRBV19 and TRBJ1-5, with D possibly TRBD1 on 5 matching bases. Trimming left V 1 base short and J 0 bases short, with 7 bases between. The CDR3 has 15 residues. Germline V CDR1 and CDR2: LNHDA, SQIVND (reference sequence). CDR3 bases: TGTGCCAGTAGTATAGGGACATATAGCAATCAGCCCCAGCATTTT. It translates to CASSIGTYSNQPQHF.

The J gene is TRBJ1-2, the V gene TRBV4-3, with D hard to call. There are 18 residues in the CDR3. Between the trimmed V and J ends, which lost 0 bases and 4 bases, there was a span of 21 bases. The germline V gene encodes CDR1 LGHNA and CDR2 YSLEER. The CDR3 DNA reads TGCGCCAGCAGCCAAGAGAATCCCTCTAGCTCGACACGCTATGGCTACACCTTC. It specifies CASSQENPSSSTRYGYTF.